This TCR beta chain comes out of a study of blood T cell repertoires in COVID-19. As for the study in general: Whether acute or convalescent, the COVID-19 samples came from the United States, Italy and Spain.

Study members were between roughly 18 and 90 years old and lived in 24 US regions. Self-reported history from a screening survey and questionnaire set each donor's cohort. Assay used: immunoSEQ multiplex PCR; TCRdb lists only in-frame clones, some missing. The profile shows 200,000 to 250,000 clones, roughly 87% of them singletons. V lost 7 bases to trimming and J lost 1 base, with 19 bases between them. The CDR3 covers 16 residues. The germline gives CDR1 SGDLS, CDR2 YYNGEE. The rearrangement links TRBV9 to TRBJ2-3; tentatively, D is TRBD2 (6 bases). The sequencing sample was made of PBMCs or T cells enriched from blood (not recorded which). This receptor was obtained from a man aged 30-40 years in a cohort exposed to, infected with or recovered from COVID-19 (not recorded which). The CDR3 protein is CASGGGAGPGTDTQYF. Written as DNA, the CDR3 is TGTGCCAGCGGAGGAGGAGCGGGCCCGGGCACAGATACGCAGTATTTT.